This T cell receptor (beta chain) was identified during a study of T cell responses to AZD1222 COVID-19 vaccine. Study background: Pooling of second doses given at about 4 or about 12 weeks was done.

About this clone itself: Its target is unknown.

CDR1 and CDR2 from the germline V gene are SGHRS and YFSETQ. The CDR3 covers 14 residues. V was clipped by 2 bases and J by 0 bases, with 7 bases between them. The study, taken as a whole, reports: After two AZD1222 doses, spike-specific TCR breadth and depth rose versus day 0. Most donors were white British, females outnumbered males, and clonal diversity was possibly underestimated. Spike as a whole was targeted by vaccine-associated CD4 TCRs, dominant at 160-218 and 743-854.

Clones were sequenced by immunoSEQ multiplex PCR, and TCRdb holds only the in-frame ones, with some missing. In the table there are about 81,000 clones, around 90% of which are singletons. The clonotype was recovered from an adult in good health. This material consisted of peripheral blood, taken on day 0 of AZD1222 vaccination. The chain joins TRBV5-1 to TRBJ2-3; D call uncertain. CDR3 in amino acids: CASSFRQSTDTQYF. As DNA, the CDR3 is TGCGCCAGCAGCTTTCGTCAGAGCACAGATACGCAGTATTTT.